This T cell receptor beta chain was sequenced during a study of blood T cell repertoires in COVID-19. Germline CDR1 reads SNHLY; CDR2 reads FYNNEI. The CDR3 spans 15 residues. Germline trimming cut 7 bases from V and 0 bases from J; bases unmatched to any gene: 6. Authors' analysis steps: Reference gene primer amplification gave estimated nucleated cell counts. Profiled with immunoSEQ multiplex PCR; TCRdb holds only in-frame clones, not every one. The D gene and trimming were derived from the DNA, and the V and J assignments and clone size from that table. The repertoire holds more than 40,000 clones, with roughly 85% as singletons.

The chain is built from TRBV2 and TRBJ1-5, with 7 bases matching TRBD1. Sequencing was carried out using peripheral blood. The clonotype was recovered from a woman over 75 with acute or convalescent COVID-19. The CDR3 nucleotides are TGTGCCAGCATTCGGGACAGTTATAGCAATCAGCCCCAGCATTTT. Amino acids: CASIRDSYSNQPQHF.